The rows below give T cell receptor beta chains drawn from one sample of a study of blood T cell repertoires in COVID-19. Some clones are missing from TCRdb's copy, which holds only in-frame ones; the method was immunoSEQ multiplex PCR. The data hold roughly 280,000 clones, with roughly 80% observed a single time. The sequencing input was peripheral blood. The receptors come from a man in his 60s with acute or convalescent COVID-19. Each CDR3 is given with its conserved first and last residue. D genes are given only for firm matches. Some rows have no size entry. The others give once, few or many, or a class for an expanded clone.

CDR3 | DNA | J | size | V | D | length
CASSYNAGEPQHF | TGTGCCAGCAGTTACAACGCCGGGGAGCCCCAGCATTTT | TRBJ1-5 | - | TRBV6-5 | - | 13
CSATQGQAFF | TGCAGTGCCACTCAGGGGCAAGCTTTCTTT | TRBJ1-1 | - | TRBV20-1 | - | 10
CASGTTGADSYEQYF | TGTGCCAGCGGCACGACAGGGGCCGACTCCTACGAGCAGTACTTC | TRBJ2-7 | - | TRBV6-1 | TRBD1 | 15
CASRGGQNYGYTF | TGTGCCAGCAGGGGGGGACAGAACTATGGCTACACCTTC | TRBJ1-2 | - | TRBV9 | TRBD1 | 13
CASSSEFMNTEAFF | TGTGCCAGCAGCTCAGAATTCATGAACACTGAAGCTTTCTTT | TRBJ1-1 | - | TRBV4-2 | - | 14
CASGLPSGVMNTEAFF | TGTGCTAGTGGTTTACCTTCAGGGGTCATGAACACTGAAGCTTTCTTT | TRBJ1-1 | once | TRBV12-5 | - | 16
CASSSRGPSSYNEQFF | TGTGCCAGCAGCTCGCGGGGGCCGAGCTCCTACAATGAGCAGTTCTTC | TRBJ2-1 | - | TRBV5-8 | - | 16
CSVGYQGNTEAFF | TGCAGCGTTGGATACCAGGGGAACACTGAAGCTTTCTTT | TRBJ1-1 | - | TRBV29-1 | - | 13
CASSLTRGGQDTQYF | TGCGCCAGCAGCTTGACGCGGGGGGGCCAAGATACGCAGTATTTT | TRBJ2-3 | - | TRBV5-1 | TRBD2 | 15
CASSPERFGGTEAFF | TGCGCCAGCAGCCCGGAGAGGTTTGGTGGGACTGAAGCTTTCTTT | TRBJ1-1 | - | TRBV5-1 | - | 15
CASSLEAIGELFF | TGTGCCAGCAGCTTAGAGGCAATCGGGGAGCTGTTTTTT | TRBJ2-2 | - | TRBV11-2 | - | 13
CASSLLLTGDNEQFF | TGTGCCAGCAGCCTGCTCCTGACAGGGGACAATGAGCAGTTCTTC | TRBJ2-1 | once | TRBV7-9 | TRBD1 | 15
CASSLLIGGGPNTGELFF | TGTGCCAGCAGTTTATTAATTGGTGGGGGCCCGAACACCGGGGAGCTGTTTTTT | TRBJ2-2 | - | TRBV27 | - | 18
CASSYSMGLVANTQYF | TGTGCCAGCAGTTACTCGATGGGGCTAGTAGCAAATACGCAGTATTTT | TRBJ2-3 | - | TRBV6-5 | - | 16
CASSFDMRLAANTGELFF | TGTGCCAGCAGTTTCGATATGCGGCTAGCGGCGAACACCGGGGAGCTGTTTTTT | TRBJ2-2 | - | TRBV27 | TRBD2 | 18
CASRGSRAEAFF | TGTGCCAGCAGAGGTTCGAGGGCGGAAGCTTTCTTT | TRBJ1-1 | - | TRBV6-5 | - | 12
CASIKDRATEAFF | TGTGCCAGCATCAAGGACAGGGCCACTGAAGCTTTCTTT | TRBJ1-1 | - | TRBV11-2 | TRBD1 | 13
CASRTTGYQYNEQFF | TGTGCCAGCAGGACCACAGGGTATCAATACAATGAGCAGTTCTTC | TRBJ2-1 | - | TRBV6-5 | - | 15
CASSFPGDSLGGELFF | TGTGCCAGCAGTTTCCCCGGCGACTCGCTGGGCGGGGAGCTGTTTTTT | TRBJ2-2 | - | TRBV28 | - | 16
CASSRGQNLGGYTF | TGTGCCAGCAGCCGGGGACAGAACTTAGGGGGCTACACCTTC | TRBJ1-2 | once | TRBV3-1/TRBV3-2 | TRBD1 | 14
CASSVEPGVGGNTIYF | TGTGCCAGCAGCGTCGAACCAGGGGTTGGTGGAAACACCATATATTTT | TRBJ1-3 | - | TRBV9 | - | 16
CASSQTWTSEYNEQFF | TGTGCCAGCAGCCAGACATGGACTAGCGAGTACAATGAGCAGTTCTTC | TRBJ2-1 | - | TRBV4-2 | TRBD2 | 16
CRPREYETQYF | TGCAGGCCCAGGGAATACGAGACCCAGTACTTC | TRBJ2-5 | - | TRBV20-1 | - | 11
CASSPNGVSTDTQYF | TGTGCCAGCAGCCCAAACGGGGTGAGCACAGATACGCAGTATTTT | TRBJ2-3 | once | TRBV7-8 | - | 15